This passage covers 27 T cell receptor beta chains from one sample sequenced in a study of tumor-infiltrating lymphocytes in primary liver carcinoma. Bulk tissue was left unsorted, and RNA and DNA were co-extracted from roughly 20-30 mg of it. Total RNA (roughly 530 ng) served as template for TCR beta cDNA synthesis primed by a constant-region primer. Nested multiplex PCR, run for three rounds with slightly modified ARM-PCR, yielded TCR beta libraries. The two initial PCR rounds, nine to eleven cycles each, used TRBV1-TRBV30 forward and C-beta reverse primers. One entry per CDR3 protein results from TCRdb running MiXCR on the multiplex PCR reads. The sample has fewer than 200,000 distinct CDR3 sequences; 70% to 90% are singletons. Sample: tumor tissue from primary liver carcinoma. These receptors were collected from a man aged 40-55 years with primary liver carcinoma and hepatitis B virus infection.

This clonotype was detected only once. V gene TRBV24-1 combines with J gene TRBJ2-2, with D tentatively TRBD1 (6 bases). CDR3 length: 15 residues. Germline CDR1 reads KGHDR; CDR2 reads SFDVKD. Trimming shortened V by 7 bases and J by 17 bases, and 28 bases separated the two germline ends. The CDR3 sequence is CATRSGTLNTGEFFF. The DNA of the CDR3 is TGTGCCACCAGATCCGGGACATTGAACACCGGGGAGTTCTTTTTT.

As concerns this clonotype: The CDR3 end shows no conserved phenylalanine or tryptophan, and so a read error is likely. No DNA is shown, since the ends of the CDR3 on it are uncertain; the CDR3 is the one TCRdb lists. V is TRBV11-2 and J is TRBJ1-4; the listed D gene, TRBD1, was not tested against the DNA. Germline CDR1 SGHAT, CDR2 FQNNGV. The CDR3 comprises 14 residues, both ends counted. This CDR3 is CASSLDLGGIRLFL.

Sample share makes this clonotype medium-sized. The J gene is TRBJ2-2, the V gene TRBV29-1; 9 bases map to TRBD1. Germline-derived CDR1 and CDR2 are SQVTM and ANQGSEA. With 7 bases clipped from V and 6 bases from J, the junction kept 3 bases outside the gene matches. The CDR3 is 12 residues long. The CDR3 here is CSGGQGSGELFF. The CDR3 bases are TGCAGCGGTGGACAGGGGTCCGGGGAGCTGTTTTTT.

Concerning this clonotype: Since the CDR3 does not end with the conserved phenylalanine or tryptophan, this likely comes from a read error. The J gene is TRBJ2-2, the V gene TRBV12-3 or TRBV12-4; D perhaps matches TRBD2 (7 bases). This CDR3 has 18 residues. The CDR3 spells CASSFPTGGLAITRELFL. Written as DNA, the CDR3 is TGTGCCAGCAGCTTCCCCACGGGGGGCTTAGCGATCACCAGGGAGCTGTTTCTT.

The chain carries TRBV29-1 and TRBJ1-6; no firm D call. Germline values: CDR1 SQVTM, CDR2 ANQGSEA. Deletions cut 5 bases from V and 7 bases from J, with 12 bases between. The CDR3 length is 13 residues. The CDR3 coding sequence is TGCAGCGTTTCGAAGGTCAGAAATTCACCCCTCCACTTT. The encoded protein is CSVSKVRNSPLHF.

With regard to this clonotype: One end of the junction is discordant with germline, which a read error may explain. The chain links TRBV30 to TRBJ2-2; D unclear. The CDR3 has 14 residues. CDR1 and CDR2 from the germline V gene are GTSNPN and SVGIG (reference sequence). The CDR3 region is CVWRGHEDTGELFF. The CDR3 DNA reads TGTGTCTGGAGAGGTCACGAGGACACCGGGGAGCTGTTTTTT. The variable domain in full, completed from reference TRBV30 and TRBJ2-2, reads SQTIHQWPATLVQPVGSPLSLECTVEGTSNPNLYWYRQAAGRGLQLLFYSVGIGQISSEVPQNLSASRPQDRQFILSSKKLLLSDSGFYLCVWRGHEDTGELFFGEGSRLTVL.

A note on this clonotype: At one of its ends the junction is not consistent with the germline gene, which may arise from a read error. The V call is TRBV20-1, the J call TRBJ2-3, with a tentative D call TRBD1 (5 bases). Looked up from germline, CDR1 is DFQATT and CDR2 is SNEGSKA (reference sequence). CDR3 length: 15 amino acids. DNA of the CDR3: TGCAGTGCCAGAGATTCCAGGGATGGAACAGATACGCAGTATTTT. As protein: CSARDSRDGTDTQYF.

V is TRBV7-3 and J is TRBJ2-1, with 11 nucleotides matching TRBD2. From germline, CDR1 is SGHTA and CDR2 FQGTGA. V lost 5 bases to trimming and J lost 8 bases; unmatched junction nucleotides: 8. The CDR3 runs to 15 residues. Here the CDR3 reads CASSPTSGRIYEQFF. CDR3 bases: TGTGCCAGCAGCCCCACTAGCGGGAGAATCTATGAGCAGTTCTTC.

A note on this clonotype: A much larger clone lies a single base off, so this may be a read error. V is TRBV14 and J is TRBJ2-7; D not resolved. Looked up from germline, CDR1 is SGHDN and CDR2 is FVKESK. The CDR3 consists of 13 residues. V was clipped by 1 base and J by 5 bases, with 9 bases between them. CDR3 nucleotides: TGTGCCAGCAGCCAAGTAGGGTGGGACGAGCAGTACTTC. Amino acid sequence: CASSQVGWDEQYF.

Points on this clonotype: No conserved phenylalanine or tryptophan is present at the end of the CDR3, so a read error is the likely explanation. The genes are TRBV11-2 and TRBJ2-3; the D is unclear. The germline V gene has CDR1 SGHAT and CDR2 FQNNGV. Trimming shortened V by 9 bases and J by 4 bases, and 23 bases separated the two germline ends. CDR3 length: 16 residues. For the CDR3, the DNA is TGTGCCAGTAGCAGAAGAAGTACATGGAACTCAGATACGCAGTATTCT. Residues: CASSRRSTWNSDTQYS.

Turning to this clonotype: The junction departs from the called germline gene at one end, perhaps through a read error. The chain has TRBV29-1 and TRBJ2-1; no reliable D call. The CDR3 runs 12 residues. Per the germline V gene, CDR1 is SQVTM and CDR2 is ANQGSEA. CDR3 DNA: TGCGGCGTTGGACCCATGAGGAATGAGCAGTTCTTC. Translation gives CGVGPMRNEQFF.

To note about this clonotype: A junction boundary mismatches the germline segment, possibly from a read error. The CDR3 DNA reads TGTGTCAGCAGAATGGGGGGAGACAGGGGTATTTCCCTCTCTGGGGCCAACGTCCTGACTTTC. Residues: CVSRMGGDRGISLSGANVLTF. The V and J genes are TRBV11-2 and TRBJ2-6; 8 positions match TRBD1. The CDR3 consists of 21 residues. Germline loops: CDR1 SGHAT, CDR2 FQNNGV. The full variable domain, in which reference TRBV11-2 and TRBJ2-6 provide the parts outside the CDR3, is EAGVAQSPRYKIIEKRQSVAFWCNPISGHATLYWYQQILGQGPKLLIQFQNNGVVDDSQLPKDRFSAERLKGVDSTLKIQPAKLEDSAVYLCVSRMGGDRGISLSGANVLTFGAGSRLTVL.

Worth noting for this clonotype: This CDR3 fails to terminate in the conserved phenylalanine or tryptophan, so it likely reflects a read error. V and J are TRBV7-8 and TRBJ2-1; no firm D call. CDR1 SGHVS and CDR2 FQNEAQ come from the germline V gene. The CDR3 covers 16 residues. The CDR3 bases are TGTGTCAGCAGCTTAGCCTCGGGTAGCTCATTCGGTGAGCAGTTCATC. Amino acid sequence: CVSSLASGSSFGEQFI.

This clonotype was found once. The chain combines TRBV29-1 with TRBJ1-2; TRBD1 might be the D (5 bases). There are 18 residues in the CDR3. Germline loops: CDR1 SQVTM, CDR2 ANQGSEA. The CDR3 nucleotides read TGCGATGTTGGGGCACCAACAGGAACTCAAGTGGCTAACTATGGCTACACCTTC. This codes for CDVGAPTGTQVANYGYTF.

Regarding this clonotype: Because the CDR3 is missing its conserved closing phenylalanine or tryptophan, this is likely a read error. V is TRBV29-1 and J is TRBJ1-1; D is uncertain. Trimming shortened V by 2 bases and J by 4 bases, and 8 bases separated the two germline ends. Looked up from germline, CDR1 is SQVTM and CDR2 is ANQGSEA. CDR3 size: 12 residues. The CDR3 sequence: CSVEFWVTEAFL. The CDR3 DNA is TGCAGCGTTGAATTCTGGGTCACTGAAGCTTTCTTA.

Comments on this clonotype: A read error may produce the germline difference seen at one junction end. The genes are TRBV4-1 and TRBJ2-7; tentative D call: TRBD1 (5 bases). The CDR3 extends over 15 amino acids. Per germline, CDR1 MGHRA and CDR2 YSYEKL. The CDR3 DNA follows: TGCGCCAGTAGCCCTCCGGACATGCTCTCCTACGAGCAGTACTTC. The encoded protein is CASSPPDMLSYEQYF.

V and J are TRBV4-1 and TRBJ2-2, with D tentatively TRBD1 or TRBD2 (7 bases each). Deletions cut 10 bases from V and 6 bases from J, with 21 bases between. This CDR3 comprises 15 residues. Germline V gives CDR1 MGHRA, CDR2 YSYEKL. The CDR3 sequence: CANSVQGEGSGELFF. The CDR3 DNA sequence: TGCGCCAACAGTGTCCAGGGGGAGGGCTCCGGGGAGCTGTTTTTT.

A word on this clonotype: The junction differs from germline at one of its ends, possibly a read error. The J gene is TRBJ2-2, the V gene TRBV11-2, with TRBD1 identical over 10 bases. Germline values: CDR1 SGHAT, CDR2 FQNNGV. The CDR3 sequence is 15 residues long. The CDR3 loop is CARSLGTGVTGELYF. The CDR3 DNA sequence: TGTGCCAGGAGCTTGGGGACAGGGGTGACCGGGGAGCTGTATTTT.

To note about this clonotype: The junction shows a germline mismatch at one end, possibly a read error. The chain uses TRBV6-1 and TRBJ1-4; D ambiguous. Germline assignment: CDR1 MNHNS and CDR2 SASEGT. CDR3 length: 16 residues. CDR3 coding DNA: TGTGCCAGCAGTGAATTAGTCAGATCAACTAATGAAAAACTGTTCTTT. Translating gives CASSELVRSTNEKLFF.

There are many counts of this clonotype. V and J are TRBV5-1 and TRBJ1-1; the D is unclear. Per the germline V gene, CDR1 is SGHRS and CDR2 is YFSETQ. The CDR3 is made up of 13 amino acids. V lost 2 bases and J lost 1, with 6 bases in between. CDR3 DNA sequence: TGCGCCAGCAGCTTCGGACCGAACACTGAAGCTTTCTTT. Translating it yields CASSFGPNTEAFF.

A word on this clonotype: Since a much larger clone is just one base distant, this may be a read error. The V call is TRBV5-1, the J call TRBJ2-1, with 11 bases lining up with TRBD2. Germline trimming cut 7 bases from V and 6 bases from J; bases unmatched to any gene: 12. CDR3 length equals 16 residues. Germline CDR1 and CDR2: SGHRS and YFSETQ. The DNA of the CDR3 is TGCGCCAGCGGCGCCCGCCTAGCGGGAGGAATCAATGAGCAGTTCTTC. It translates to CASGARLAGGINEQFF.

The chain employs TRBV12-3 or TRBV12-4 and TRBJ2-7; 8 nucleotides align to TRBD2. The ends lost 7 bases at V and 5 bases at J; junction bases unmatched: 10. The CDR3 is 14 residues long. The chain's CDR3 is CASTPAGVRNEQYF. The CDR3 DNA reads as TGTGCCAGCACTCCAGCGGGAGTGAGGAACGAGCAGTACTTC.

As to this clonotype: One end of the junction varies from germline; a read error may be responsible. The chain couples TRBV11-2 to TRBJ1-1; D possibly corresponds to TRBD1 (5 bases). CDR3 length: 13 residues. Per the germline V gene, CDR1 is SGHAT and CDR2 is FQNNGV. The CDR3: CARSLEGNTEVFF. CDR3 DNA sequence: TGTGCCCGCAGCTTGGAGGGGAACACTGAAGTTTTCTTT.

On this clonotype: Sequence at one end of the junction differs from germline and may be a read error. The V and J genes are TRBV11-2 and TRBJ2-7, with 7 bases aligning to TRBD2. Germline loops: CDR1 SGHAT, CDR2 FQNNGV. This CDR3 is 15 amino acids long. The CDR3 nucleotides are TGTGCCAGCAGTTTAGCGGGCGAGAGTCATGACGGGCAGTACTTC. This gives the protein CASSLAGESHDGQYF.

In the case of this clonotype: The conserved phenylalanine or tryptophan is not found at the CDR3 terminus, so this likely reflects a read error. The genes are TRBV11-3 and TRBJ2-7; D not certain. Germline V gene sequence: CDR1 SGHNT, CDR2 YENEEA. The CDR3 is 12 amino acids. V was clipped by 8 bases and J by 0 bases, with 8 bases between them. The CDR3 spells CASDWNSYEQYL. As DNA, the CDR3 is TGTGCCAGCGACTGGAACTCCTACGAGCAGTACCTC.

In regard to this clonotype: At one end the junction does not follow the germline gene, possibly because of a read error. The rearrangement uses TRBV5-4 and TRBJ2-3; no definite D call. Per the germline V gene, CDR1 is SGHNT and CDR2 is YYREEE (reference sequence). The CDR3 contains 13 residues. CDR3 sequence: CASSLPDTDMQYF. In DNA form, the CDR3 reads TGTGCCAGCAGCTTGCCCGACACAGATATGCAGTATTTT.

Details on this clonotype: One end of the junction is discordant with germline, which a read error may explain. This chain connects TRBV12-3 or TRBV12-4 to TRBJ2-1, with TRBD2 identical over 7 bases. The CDR3 is made up of 13 amino acids. The CDR3 here is CAGSQVGRDEQFF. The CDR3 coding sequence is TGTGCCGGCAGCCAGGTGGGGAGGGATGAGCAGTTCTTC.